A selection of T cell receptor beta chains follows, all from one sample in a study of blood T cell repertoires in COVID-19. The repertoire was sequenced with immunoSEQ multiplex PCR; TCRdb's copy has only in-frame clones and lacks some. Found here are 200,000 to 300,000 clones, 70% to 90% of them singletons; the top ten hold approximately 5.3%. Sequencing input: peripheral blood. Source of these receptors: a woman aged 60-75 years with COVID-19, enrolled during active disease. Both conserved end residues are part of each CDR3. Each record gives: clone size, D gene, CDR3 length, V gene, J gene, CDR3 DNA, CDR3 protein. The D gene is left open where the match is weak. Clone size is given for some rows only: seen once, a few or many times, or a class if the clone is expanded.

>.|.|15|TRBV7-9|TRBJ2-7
TGTGCCAGCAGCTTAGGATCGGCGGGCACCTACGAGCAGTACTTC
CASSLGSAGTYEQYF
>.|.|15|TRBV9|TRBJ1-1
TGTGCCAGCAGCCCTAGAGGGGGAGTGGCCACTGAAGCTTTCTTT
CASSPRGGVATEAFF
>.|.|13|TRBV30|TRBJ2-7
TGTGCCTGGAGCCGTAACCAGGGTTACGAGCAGTACTTC
CAWSRNQGYEQYF
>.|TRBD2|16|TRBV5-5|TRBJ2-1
TGTGCCAGCAGCTTGGGACTAGCGGGCAGATACAATGAGCAGTTCTTC
CASSLGLAGRYNEQFF
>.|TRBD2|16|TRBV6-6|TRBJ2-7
TGTGCCAGCAGTTACGAACCCCCGGGAGGGCCGGGAGAGCAGTACTTC
CASSYEPPGGPGEQYF
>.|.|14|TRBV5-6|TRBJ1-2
TGTGCCAGCAGCTTGGGCCCGGGGGAAACTGGCTACACCTTC
CASSLGPGETGYTF
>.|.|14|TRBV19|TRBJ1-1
TGTGCCAGTAGTCCGGGACATAGGAACACTGAAGCTTTCTTT
CASSPGHRNTEAFF
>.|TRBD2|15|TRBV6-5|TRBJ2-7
TGTGCCAGCAGTTACTATAGCGGGAGCTCCTACGAGCAGTACTTC
CASSYYSGSSYEQYF
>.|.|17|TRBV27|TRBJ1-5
TGTGCCAGCAGTCCAGGAGTTATGGGGGCGGCTGCTCAGCCCCAGCATTTT
CASSPGVMGAAAQPQHF
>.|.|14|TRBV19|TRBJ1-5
TGTGCCAGTAGCCTCTATTATAGCAATCAGCCCCAGCATTTT
CASSLYYSNQPQHF
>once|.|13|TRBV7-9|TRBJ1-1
TGTGCCAGCAGCTTATACTCGAACACTGAAGCTTTCTTT
CASSLYSNTEAFF
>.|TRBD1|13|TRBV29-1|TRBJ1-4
TGCAGCGTAGATGGACAGGGGGATGAAAAACTGTTTTTT
CSVDGQGDEKLFF
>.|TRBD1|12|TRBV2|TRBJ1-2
TGTGCCAGCAGGGGGACAGGGCTTGGCTACACCTTC
CASRGTGLGYTF
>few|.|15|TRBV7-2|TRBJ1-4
TGTGCCAGCACCCCGTGGGGGGGCCCTAATGAAAAACTGTTTTTT
CASTPWGGPNEKLFF
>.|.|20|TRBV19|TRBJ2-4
TGTGCCAGTAGTAGTTTGGGGCAGGGATCTTCGGTAAGGGCCAAAAACATTCAGTACTTC
CASSSLGQGSSVRAKNIQYF
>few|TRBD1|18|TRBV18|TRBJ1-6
TGTGCCAGCTCACCACAAATAAGGGGGCAAGGGCGTGATTCACCCCTCCACTTT
CASSPQIRGQGRDSPLHF
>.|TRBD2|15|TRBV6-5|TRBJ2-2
TGTGCCAGCAGTTGGACGGGAGGGCTGGAGGGGGAGCTGTTTTTT
CASSWTGGLEGELFF
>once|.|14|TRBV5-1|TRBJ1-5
TGCGCCAGCAGCTTGGGTGGGGAGGGGAGGCCCCAGCATTTT
CASSLGGEGRPQHF
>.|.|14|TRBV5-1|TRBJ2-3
TGCGCCAGCAGCTTGCCACACGGGGGAAATACGCAGTATTTT
CASSLPHGGNTQYF
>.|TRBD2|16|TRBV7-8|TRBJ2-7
TGTGCCAGCAGCTTATCCGGCGGGAGTCCCTCCTACGAGCAGTACTTC
CASSLSGGSPSYEQYF
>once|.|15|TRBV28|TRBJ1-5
TGTGCCAGCAGTTTCCATAAGACAGGCAATCAGCCCCAGCATTTT
CASSFHKTGNQPQHF
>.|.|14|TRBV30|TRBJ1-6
TGTGCCTGGTCCCGGGGGAGAGATAATTCGCCCCTCCACTTT
CAWSRGRDNSPLHF
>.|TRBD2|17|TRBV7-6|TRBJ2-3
TGTGCCAGCAGCTTAACAACGACTAGCGGCGGCACAGATACGCAGTATTTT
CASSLTTTSGGTDTQYF
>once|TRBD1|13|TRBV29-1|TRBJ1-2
TGCAGCGCCGAAAAGACAGGGGCCTATGGCTACACCTTC
CSAEKTGAYGYTF
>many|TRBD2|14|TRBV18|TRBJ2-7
TGTGCCAGCTCACCTGGGACTAGCGTCTACGAGCAGTACTTC
CASSPGTSVYEQYF
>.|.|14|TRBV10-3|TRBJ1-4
TGTGCCATCAGTGACCCGAAAGATCTCGGAAAACTGTTTTTT
CAISDPKDLGKLFF
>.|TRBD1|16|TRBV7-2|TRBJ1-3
TGTGCCAGCAGCTTAGGGGCAGGGGGGTCTGGAAACACCATATATTTT
CASSLGAGGSGNTIYF
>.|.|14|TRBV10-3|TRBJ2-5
TGTGCCATCAGTGGGCGGGACAGCAAAGAGACCCAGTACTTC
CAISGRDSKETQYF
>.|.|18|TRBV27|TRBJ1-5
TGTGCCAGCAGTTTATTGCCGCCAGGGACGAACAGGGTCCAGCCCCAGCATTTT
CASSLLPPGTNRVQPQHF
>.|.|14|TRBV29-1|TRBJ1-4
TGCAGCGTGGGGGCCGGGGCAACTAATGAAAAACTGTTTTTT
CSVGAGATNEKLFF
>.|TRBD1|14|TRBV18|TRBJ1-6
TGTGCCAGTCGAGGGGGCGCCTATAATTCACCCCTCCACTTT
CASRGGAYNSPLHF
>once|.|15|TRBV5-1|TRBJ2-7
TGCGCCAGCAGCCCCGGCGGAGCCTTTTTGGGCGAGCAGTACTTC
CASSPGGAFLGEQYF
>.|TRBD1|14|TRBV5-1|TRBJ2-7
TGCGCCAGCAGCTCTAAACAGGGGGGCTACGAGCAGTACTTC
CASSSKQGGYEQYF
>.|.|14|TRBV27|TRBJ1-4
TGTGCCAGCAGTCTCGCGCGGCCTAATGAAAAACTGTTTTTT
CASSLARPNEKLFF
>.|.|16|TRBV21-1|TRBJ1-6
TGTGCCAGCAGCAGCAGCCCGGGACAGGGGGATTCACCCCTCCACTTT
CASSSSPGQGDSPLHF
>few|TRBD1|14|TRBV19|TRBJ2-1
TGTGCCAGTAGTGACAGGGGCTCCTACAATGAGCAGTTCTTC
CASSDRGSYNEQFF